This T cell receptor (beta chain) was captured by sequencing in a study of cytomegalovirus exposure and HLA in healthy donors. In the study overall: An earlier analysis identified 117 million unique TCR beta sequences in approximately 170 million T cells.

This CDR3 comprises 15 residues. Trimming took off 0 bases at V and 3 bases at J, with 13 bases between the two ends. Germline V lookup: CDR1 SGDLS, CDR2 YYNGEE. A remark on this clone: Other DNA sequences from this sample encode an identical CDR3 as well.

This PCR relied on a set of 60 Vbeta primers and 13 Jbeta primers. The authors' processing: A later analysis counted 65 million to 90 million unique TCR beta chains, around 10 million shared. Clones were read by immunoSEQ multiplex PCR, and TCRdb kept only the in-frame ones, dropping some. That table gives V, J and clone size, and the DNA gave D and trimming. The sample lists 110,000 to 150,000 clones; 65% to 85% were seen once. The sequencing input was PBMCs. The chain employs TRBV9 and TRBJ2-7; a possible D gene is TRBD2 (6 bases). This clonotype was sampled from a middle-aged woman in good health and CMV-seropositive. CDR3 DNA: TGTGCCAGCAGCGTAGGGTTGGCGGGGAGCTACGAGCAGTACTTC. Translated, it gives CASSVGLAGSYEQYF.